The T cell receptor beta chain described here comes from a study of blood T cell repertoires in COVID-19. Study overall: Sources were T cells, B-cell-depleted T cells, or PBMCs; the material itself was cDNA or gDNA.

CDR1 and CDR2 (germline): LNHDA, SQIVND (reference sequence). The CDR3 runs 16 residues. The V gene lost 8 bases and the J gene lost 0 bases, with 16 bases spanning the gap. The cohort comprised adults aged roughly 18 to 100 years residing in approximately 25 US areas. Assignment of participants to cohorts was predicated upon participant-reported clinical history. Some clones are missing from TCRdb's copy, which holds only in-frame ones; the method was immunoSEQ multiplex PCR. This table has approximately 150,000 clones, around 85% appearing once. The clonotype was recovered from a woman aged 40 to 55 with acute COVID-19. Sequenced material: PBMCs or T cells enriched from blood (not recorded which). This chain links TRBV19 with TRBJ2-2; the D gene is possibly TRBD1 (5 bases). The CDR3 sequence is CASRLVDTANTGELFF. The CDR3 DNA sequence: TGTGCCAGTCGCCTAGTGGACACCGCGAACACCGGGGAGCTGTTTTTT.